This T cell receptor beta chain was captured by sequencing in a study of cytomegalovirus exposure and HLA in healthy donors. Across the study: HLA-typed donors were the source of approximately 85 million unique TCRs held in an early data release. General study findings and limits: Reports state that TCR beta sequences accurately predicted most subjects' HLA-A and HLA-B alleles. Altogether, some 170 TCR beta chains were recorded as cytomegalovirus-associated.

The germline V and J ends were trimmed by 6 bases and 5 bases, with 17 bases remaining between them. This CDR3 spans 14 amino acids. The germline V gene encodes CDR1 SGHAT and CDR2 FQDESV (reference sequence). With respect to this clone: Its target is unknown.

The PCR made use of 60 Vbeta and 13 Jbeta primers. Sequenced by immunoSEQ multiplex PCR; TCRdb stores in-frame clones only, minus some. Here the sample spans some 150,000 clones, just under 85% being singletons. This clonotype originated in a man aged 40-49 years in good health and CMV-seropositive. Sequenced input: PBMCs. The chain recombines TRBV11-1 with TRBJ2-7; a possible D gene is TRBD1 (5 bases). The CDR3 coding sequence is TGTGCCAGCAGTTCTACCCTAGGGGTCGACGAGCAGTACTTC. Translation gives CASSSTLGVDEQYF.